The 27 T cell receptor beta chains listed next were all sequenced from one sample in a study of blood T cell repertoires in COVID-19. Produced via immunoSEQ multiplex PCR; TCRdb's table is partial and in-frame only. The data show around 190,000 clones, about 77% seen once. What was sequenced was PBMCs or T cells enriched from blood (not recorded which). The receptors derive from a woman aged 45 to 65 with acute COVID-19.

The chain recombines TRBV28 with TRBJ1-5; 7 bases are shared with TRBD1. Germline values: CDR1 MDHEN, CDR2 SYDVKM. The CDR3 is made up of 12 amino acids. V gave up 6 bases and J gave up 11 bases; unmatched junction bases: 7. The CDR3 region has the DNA TGTGCCAGCAGGCCACGACAGGGTTCCCAGCATTTT. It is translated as CASRPRQGSQHF.

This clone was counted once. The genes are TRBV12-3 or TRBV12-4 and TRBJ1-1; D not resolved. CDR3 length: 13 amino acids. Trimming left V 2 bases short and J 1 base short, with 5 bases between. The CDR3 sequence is CASSLYRNTEAFF. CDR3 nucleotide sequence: TGTGCCAGCAGTTTATACAGGAACACTGAAGCTTTCTTT.

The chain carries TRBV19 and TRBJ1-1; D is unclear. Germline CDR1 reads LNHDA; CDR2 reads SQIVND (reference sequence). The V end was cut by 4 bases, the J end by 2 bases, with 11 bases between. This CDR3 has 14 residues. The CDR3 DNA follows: TGTGCCAGTAGTACCCTGGGCTTTAACACTGAAGCTTTCTTT. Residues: CASSTLGFNTEAFF.

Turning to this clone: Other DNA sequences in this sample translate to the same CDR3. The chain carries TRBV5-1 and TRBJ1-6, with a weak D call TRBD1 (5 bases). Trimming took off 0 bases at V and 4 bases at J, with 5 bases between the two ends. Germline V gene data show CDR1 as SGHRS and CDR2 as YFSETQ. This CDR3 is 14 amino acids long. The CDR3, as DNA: TGCGCCAGCAGCTTGGGACAGTATAATTCACCCCTCCACTTT. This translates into CASSLGQYNSPLHF.

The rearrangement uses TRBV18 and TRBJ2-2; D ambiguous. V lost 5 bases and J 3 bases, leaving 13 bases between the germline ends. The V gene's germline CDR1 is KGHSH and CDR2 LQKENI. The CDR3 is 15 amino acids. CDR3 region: CASSVRPADTGELFF. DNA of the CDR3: TGTGCCAGCTCAGTCAGACCTGCGGACACCGGGGAGCTGTTTTTT.

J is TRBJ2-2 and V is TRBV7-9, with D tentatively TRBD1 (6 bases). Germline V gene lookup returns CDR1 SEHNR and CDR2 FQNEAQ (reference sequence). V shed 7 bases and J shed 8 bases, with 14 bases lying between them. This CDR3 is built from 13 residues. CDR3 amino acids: CASNEQGIGELFF. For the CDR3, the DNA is TGTGCCAGCAACGAACAGGGTATAGGGGAGCTGTTTTTT.

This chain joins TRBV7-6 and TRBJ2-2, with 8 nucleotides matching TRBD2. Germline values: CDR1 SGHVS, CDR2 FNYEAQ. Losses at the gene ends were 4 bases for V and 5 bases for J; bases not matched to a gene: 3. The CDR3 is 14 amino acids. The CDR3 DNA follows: TGTGCCAGCAGCTCGACTAGCGCTACCGGGGAGCTGTTTTTT. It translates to CASSSTSATGELFF.

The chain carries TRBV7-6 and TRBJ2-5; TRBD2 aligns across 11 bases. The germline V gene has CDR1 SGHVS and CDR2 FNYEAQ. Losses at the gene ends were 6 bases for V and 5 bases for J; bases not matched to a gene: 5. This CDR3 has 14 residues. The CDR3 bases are TGTGCCAGCAGTCTAGCGGGGGGCAGGGAGACCCAGTACTTC. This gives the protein CASSLAGGRETQYF.

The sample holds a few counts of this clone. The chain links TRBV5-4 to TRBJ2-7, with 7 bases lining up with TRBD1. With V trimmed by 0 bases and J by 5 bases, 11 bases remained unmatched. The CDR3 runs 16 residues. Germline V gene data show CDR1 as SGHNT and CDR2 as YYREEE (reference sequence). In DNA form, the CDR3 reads TGTGCCAGCAGCTTGGTTTTTTCTCCAGGGGGTAACGAGCAGTACGTC. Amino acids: CASSLVFSPGGNEQYV.

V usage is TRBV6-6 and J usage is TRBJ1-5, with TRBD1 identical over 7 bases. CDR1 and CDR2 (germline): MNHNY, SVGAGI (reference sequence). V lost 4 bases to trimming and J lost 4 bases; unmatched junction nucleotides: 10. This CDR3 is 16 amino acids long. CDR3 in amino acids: CASSSGQAGPNQPQHF. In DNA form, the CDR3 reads TGTGCCAGCAGTTCCGGACAGGCCGGCCCTAATCAGCCCCAGCATTTT.

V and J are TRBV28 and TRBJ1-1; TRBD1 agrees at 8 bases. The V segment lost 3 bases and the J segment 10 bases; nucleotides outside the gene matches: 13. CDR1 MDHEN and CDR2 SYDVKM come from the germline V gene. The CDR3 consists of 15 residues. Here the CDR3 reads CASSFIGRAGTGAFF. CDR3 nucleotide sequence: TGTGCCAGCAGTTTTATAGGTCGAGCCGGGACAGGAGCTTTCTTT.

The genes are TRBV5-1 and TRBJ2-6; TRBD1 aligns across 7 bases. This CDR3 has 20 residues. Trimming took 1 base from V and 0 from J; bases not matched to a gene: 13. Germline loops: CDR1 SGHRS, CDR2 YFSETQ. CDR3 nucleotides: TGCGCCAGCAGCTTGCTGCGACAGGGCCCAGGACTCTCTGGGGCCAACGTCCTGACTTTC. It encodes CASSLLRQGPGLSGANVLTF.

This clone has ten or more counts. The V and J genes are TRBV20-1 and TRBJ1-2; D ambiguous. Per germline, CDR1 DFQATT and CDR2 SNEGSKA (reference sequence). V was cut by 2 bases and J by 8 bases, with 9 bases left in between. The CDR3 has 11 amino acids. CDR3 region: CSARPESGYTF. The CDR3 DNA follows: TGCAGTGCTAGACCCGAGTCAGGCTACACCTTC.

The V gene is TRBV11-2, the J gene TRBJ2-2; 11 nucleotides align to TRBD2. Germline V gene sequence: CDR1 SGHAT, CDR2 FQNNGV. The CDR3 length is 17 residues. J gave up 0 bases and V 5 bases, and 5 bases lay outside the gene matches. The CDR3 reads CASSLTSGGTNTGELFF. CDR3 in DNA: TGTGCCAGCAGCCTCACTAGCGGGGGAACGAACACCGGGGAGCTGTTTTTT. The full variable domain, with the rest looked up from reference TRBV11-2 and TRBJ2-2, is EAGVAQSPRYKIIEKRQSVAFWCNPISGHATLYWYQQILGQGPKLLIQFQNNGVVDDSQLPKDRFSAERLKGVDSTLKIQPAKLEDSAVYLCASSLTSGGTNTGELFFGEGSRLTVL.

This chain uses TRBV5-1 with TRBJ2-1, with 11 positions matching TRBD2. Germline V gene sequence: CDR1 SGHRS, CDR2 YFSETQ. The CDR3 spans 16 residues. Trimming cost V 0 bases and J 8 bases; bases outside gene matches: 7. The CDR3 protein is CASSLVASGGLDEQFF. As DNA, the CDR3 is TGCGCCAGCAGCTTGGTGGCTAGCGGGGGGCTTGATGAGCAGTTCTTC.

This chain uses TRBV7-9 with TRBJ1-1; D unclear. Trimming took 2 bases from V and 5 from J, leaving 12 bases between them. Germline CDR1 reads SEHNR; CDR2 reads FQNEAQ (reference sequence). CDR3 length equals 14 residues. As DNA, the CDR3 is TGTGCCAGCAGCTTAAGTACAGTTGGAACTGAAGCTTTCTTT. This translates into CASSLSTVGTEAFF.

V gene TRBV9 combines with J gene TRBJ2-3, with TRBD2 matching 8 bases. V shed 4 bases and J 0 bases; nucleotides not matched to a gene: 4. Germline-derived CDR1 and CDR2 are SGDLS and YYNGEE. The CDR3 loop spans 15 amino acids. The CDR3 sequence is CASSLSGVSTDTQYF. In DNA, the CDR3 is TGTGCCAGCAGCCTTAGCGGGGTGAGCACAGATACGCAGTATTTT.

The CDR3 protein is CAIKGTQNTEAFF. As DNA, the CDR3 is TGTGCCATCAAGGGGACTCAGAACACTGAAGCTTTCTTT. This chain connects TRBV10-3 to TRBJ1-1; a possible D gene is TRBD1 (5 bases). V lost 7 bases to trimming and J lost 1 base, with 10 bases between them. The CDR3 contains 13 residues. Germline loops: CDR1 ENHRY, CDR2 SYGVKD.

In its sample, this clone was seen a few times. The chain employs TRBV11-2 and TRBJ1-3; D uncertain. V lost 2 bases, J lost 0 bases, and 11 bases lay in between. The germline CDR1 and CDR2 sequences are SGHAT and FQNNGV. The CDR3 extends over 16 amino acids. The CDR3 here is CASSLSIPSSGNTIYF. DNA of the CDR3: TGTGCCAGCAGCTTATCGATTCCGAGCTCTGGAAACACCATATATTTT.

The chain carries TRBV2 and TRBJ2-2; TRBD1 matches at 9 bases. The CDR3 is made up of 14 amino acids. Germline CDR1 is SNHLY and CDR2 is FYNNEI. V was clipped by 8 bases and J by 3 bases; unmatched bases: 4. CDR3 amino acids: CASHRGLDTGELFF. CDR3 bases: TGTGCCAGCCACAGGGGGCTAGACACCGGGGAGCTGTTTTTT.

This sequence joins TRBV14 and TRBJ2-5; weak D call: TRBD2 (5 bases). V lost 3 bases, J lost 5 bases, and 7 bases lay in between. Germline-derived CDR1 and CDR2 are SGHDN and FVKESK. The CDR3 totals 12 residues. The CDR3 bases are TGTGCCAGCAGCCACTCGGGGGAGACCCAGTACTTC. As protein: CASSHSGETQYF.

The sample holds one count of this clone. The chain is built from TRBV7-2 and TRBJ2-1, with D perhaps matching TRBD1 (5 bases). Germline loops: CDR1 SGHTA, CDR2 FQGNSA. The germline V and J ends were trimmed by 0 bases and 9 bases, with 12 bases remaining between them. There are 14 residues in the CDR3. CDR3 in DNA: TGTGCCAGCAGCTTAGCGGGGCTGATTGTTGAGCAGTTCTTC. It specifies CASSLAGLIVEQFF.

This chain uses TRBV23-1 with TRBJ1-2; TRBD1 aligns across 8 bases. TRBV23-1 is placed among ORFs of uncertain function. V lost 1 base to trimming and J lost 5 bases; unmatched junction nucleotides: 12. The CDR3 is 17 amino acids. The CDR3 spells CASSQFTQGALGYGYTF. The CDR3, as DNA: TGCGCCAGCAGTCAATTCACCCAGGGGGCGCTTGGGTATGGCTACACCTTC.

The CDR3 DNA reads TGCGCCAGCAGCCAAGATTCAGGGGGTGGCAGTCCCCAGCATTTT. Its protein is CASSQDSGGGSPQHF. The chain has TRBV4-1 and TRBJ1-5; 7 bases align to TRBD1. CDR3 length equals 15 residues. V lost 0 bases, J lost 10 bases, and 9 bases stayed unmatched. Germline values: CDR1 MGHRA, CDR2 YSYEKL.

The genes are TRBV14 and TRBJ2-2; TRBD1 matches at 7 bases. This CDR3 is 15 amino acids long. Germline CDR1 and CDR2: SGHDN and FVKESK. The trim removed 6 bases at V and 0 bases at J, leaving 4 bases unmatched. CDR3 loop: CASRETGTNTGELFF. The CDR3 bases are TGTGCCAGCAGAGAGACAGGGACGAACACCGGGGAGCTGTTTTTT.

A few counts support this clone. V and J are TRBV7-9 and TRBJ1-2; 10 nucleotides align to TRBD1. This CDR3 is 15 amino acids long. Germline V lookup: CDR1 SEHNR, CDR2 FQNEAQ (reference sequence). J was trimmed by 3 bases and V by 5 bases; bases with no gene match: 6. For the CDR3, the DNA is TGTGCCAGCAGCGGCTTCGGGACAGGGGACTATGGCTACACCTTC. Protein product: CASSGFGTGDYGYTF. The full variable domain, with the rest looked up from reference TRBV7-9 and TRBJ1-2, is DTGVSQNPRHKITKRGQNVTFRCDPISEHNRLYWYRQTLGQGPEFLTYFQNEAQLEKSRLLSDRFSAERPKGSFSTLEIQRTEQGDSAMYLCASSGFGTGDYGYTFGSGTRLTVV.

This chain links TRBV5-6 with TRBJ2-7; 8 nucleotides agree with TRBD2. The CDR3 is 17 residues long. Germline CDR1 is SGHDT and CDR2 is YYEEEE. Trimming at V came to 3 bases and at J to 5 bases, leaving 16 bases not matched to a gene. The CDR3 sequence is CASSSLGGGQNRNEQYV. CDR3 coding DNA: TGTGCCAGCAGCTCCCTGGGCGGGGGGCAGAACCGCAACGAGCAGTACGTC.